This T cell receptor beta chain was profiled in a study of cytomegalovirus exposure and HLA in healthy donors. Overall study context: T cells numbering around 180 million yielded 90 million to 140 million unique TCR beta sequences in an earlier analysis.

This CDR3 spans 14 amino acids. Germline V lookup: CDR1 MDHEN, CDR2 SYDVKM. V was pared by 9 bases and J by 6 bases, with 18 bases between. Note on this clone: No antigen is known for it.

Findings of the study overall: TCR association rates varied by HLA locus in a later analysis, with DRB1 highest and HLA-C lowest. 164 TCR beta chains were listed as cytomegalovirus-associated. According to an earlier analysis, most TCR beta V segments yielded productive rearrangements about 90% or about 30% of the time.

PCR used 60 Vbeta primers and 13 Jbeta primers. Generated by immunoSEQ multiplex PCR, the TCRdb table keeps only in-frame clones and is missing some. The sample has roughly 60,000 clones, about four fifths seen once. The J gene is TRBJ1-5, the V gene TRBV28; D may be TRBD1 (5 bases). Sequencing used PBMCs. The source is a woman aged 25-40 years in good health and CMV-seronegative. The CDR3 DNA reads as TGTGCCAGATGGTACAGGAAGGGCTGTCAGCCCCAGCATTTT. It codes for CARWYRKGCQPQHF. Filled out from reference TRBV28 and TRBJ1-5, the complete variable domain reads DVKVTQSSRYLVKRTGEKVFLECVQDMDHENMFWYRQDPGLGLRLIYFSYDVKMKEKGDIPEGYSVSREKKERFSLILESASTNQTSMYLCARWYRKGCQPQHFGDGTRLSIL.